One sample yielded the 20 T cell receptor beta chains listed below, sequenced in a study of T cells in Graves' hyperthyroidism and ophthalmopathy. Amplified TCR beta CDR3 regions came from RNA transcripts. Researchers ran a first-round RT-PCR on the TCR CDR3 using the HTBI primer set. TCRdb used MiXCR to reprocess the multiplex PCR reads, holding one entry per CDR3 protein. The table records around 700,000 distinct CDR3 sequences, about 17% of them present only once. The sample comprised blood. These receptors all come from a woman between 50 and 59 years old with Graves' hyperthyroidism that later progressed to Graves' ophthalmopathy.

This clonotype showed up just a few times. V gene TRBV18 combines with J gene TRBJ2-1, with no clear D. Per germline, CDR1 KGHSH and CDR2 LQKENI. The CDR3 loop spans 13 amino acids. V lost 1 base and J 8 bases, leaving 9 bases between the germline ends. Here the CDR3 DNA reads TGTGCCAGCTCACCACTCTCATTCGATGAGCAGTTCTTC. This translates into CASSPLSFDEQFF.

J is TRBJ2-2 and V is TRBV5-1; 9 positions agree with TRBD2. The CDR3 is 16 residues long. CDR1 is SGHRS and CDR2 is YFSETQ in the germline V gene. With V trimmed by 3 bases and J by 5 bases, 8 bases remained unmatched. Here the CDR3 DNA reads TGCGCCAGCAGCTCAATAGCGGGGGACCCGACCGGGGAGCTGTTTTTT. As protein: CASSSIAGDPTGELFF.

This CDR3 reads CASSLGGTGAINSPLHF. In nucleotides, the CDR3 is TGTGCCAGCAGCTTAGGTGGGACAGGAGCAATAAATTCACCCCTCCACTTT. The chain uses TRBV11-2 and TRBJ1-6, with 8 bases that match TRBD1. The CDR3 loop spans 17 amino acids. The germline V gene encodes CDR1 SGHAT and CDR2 FQNNGV. After removal of 1 base from V and 7 bases from J, the junction contained 9 bases not matched to a gene.

This clonotype was observed a few times. The rearrangement joins TRBV6-5 to TRBJ2-3, with 7 bases fitting TRBD2. Trimming at V came to 0 bases and at J to 3 bases, leaving 9 bases not matched to a gene. Germline-derived CDR1 and CDR2 are MNHEY and SVGAGI. The CDR3 loop spans 17 amino acids. CDR3 nucleotides: TGTGCCAGCAGTTACTCGATTCGGGGGGTGGGGACAGATACGCAGTATTTT. It yields the protein CASSYSIRGVGTDTQYF.

This clonotype was counted ten times or more. This chain connects TRBV4-2 to TRBJ1-5; D not resolved. Trimming took off 1 base at V and 4 bases at J, with 8 bases between the two ends. CDR3 length: 14 residues. Germline CDR1 is LGHNA and CDR2 is YNFKEQ. The CDR3 loop reads CASSQGLGNQPQHF. In nucleotides, the CDR3 is TGTGCCAGCAGCCAAGGTCTGGGGAATCAGCCCCAGCATTTT.

The chain couples TRBV20-1 to TRBJ2-2; 8 bases fit TRBD1. V lost 1 base and J lost 0; bases outside the gene matches: 7. The CDR3 runs to 17 residues. Germline V gene lookup returns CDR1 DFQATT and CDR2 SNEGSKA (reference sequence). CDR3 sequence: CSARVLGTGSNTGELFF. The DNA for the CDR3 is TGCAGTGCTAGAGTGCTGGGGACAGGATCGAACACCGGGGAGCTGTTTTTT.

This clonotype occurred many times. V usage is TRBV3-1 and J usage is TRBJ2-1; D gene unclear. The CDR3 extends over 14 amino acids. Germline loops: CDR1 LGHDT, CDR2 YNNKEL (reference sequence). Trimming removed 0 bases from V and 7 bases from J, with 10 bases in between. Here the CDR3 DNA reads TGTGCCAGCAGCCAAGACCCTAGTTCTAATGAGCAGTTCTTC. It is translated as CASSQDPSSNEQFF.

V usage is TRBV12-3 or TRBV12-4 and J usage is TRBJ1-2; D remains unclear. This CDR3 comprises 12 residues. The V gene lost 4 bases and the J gene lost 4 bases, with 7 bases spanning the gap. In DNA, the CDR3 is TGTGCCAGCAGTTCCGAGTTCTATGGCTACACCTTC. It yields the protein CASSSEFYGYTF.

This clonotype was observed a few times. This chain joins TRBV10-1 and TRBJ2-1; 10 nucleotides agree with TRBD1. V shed 1 base and J 7 bases; nucleotides not matched to a gene: 7. This CDR3 is 16 amino acids long. Germline-derived CDR1 and CDR2 are WNHNN and SYGVQD (reference sequence). CDR3 sequence reads: CASSELEGQGGNEQFF. For the CDR3, the DNA is TGCGCCAGCAGTGAGTTAGAAGGACAGGGGGGTAATGAGCAGTTCTTC.

The chain links TRBV11-2 to TRBJ2-3, with 13 bases lining up with TRBD2. The V and J ends lost 3 bases and 6 bases, in that order; junction bases with no gene match: 3. Germline CDR1 is SGHAT and CDR2 is FQNNGV. There are 15 residues in the CDR3. CDR3 sequence: CASSFTSGGVDTQYF. CDR3 sequence (DNA): TGTGCCAGCAGCTTCACTAGCGGGGGGGTGGATACGCAGTATTTT.

This clonotype was counted ten times or more. The rearrangement links TRBV11-2 to TRBJ2-4; D uncertain. The CDR3 has 11 residues. The V end was cut by 4 bases, the J end by 12 bases, with 10 bases between. Germline CDR1 and CDR2: SGHAT and FQNNGV. Written as DNA, the CDR3 is TGTGCCAGCAGCTCCAGCGTACATCAGTACTTC. This codes for CASSSSVHQYF.

The J gene is TRBJ1-3, the V gene TRBV5-8, with 7 bases lining up with TRBD1. Germline assignment: CDR1 SGHTS and CDR2 YDEGEE. The CDR3 contains 15 residues. V lost 0 bases to trimming and J lost 3 bases; unmatched junction nucleotides: 3. The CDR3 bases are TGTGCCAGCAGCTTGGGACAGGGCGTTGGAAACACCATATATTTT. It codes for CASSLGQGVGNTIYF.

V is TRBV7-9 and J is TRBJ1-3, with 11 bases identical to TRBD1. The CDR3 covers 16 residues. Germline V gives CDR1 SEHNR, CDR2 FQNEAQ (reference sequence). Trimming cost V 2 bases and J 11 bases; bases outside gene matches: 11. The CDR3 reads CASSLPPGQGVLPIYF. DNA of the CDR3: TGTGCCAGCAGCTTACCTCCGGGACAGGGGGTTCTTCCCATATATTTT.

The chain carries TRBV2 and TRBJ1-1; D unclear. This CDR3 has 15 amino acids. V was clipped by 3 bases and J by 11 bases, with 22 bases between them. The V gene's germline CDR1 is SNHLY and CDR2 FYNNEI. The CDR3 spells CASSDPARRLNQAFF. CDR3 bases: TGTGCCAGCAGTGACCCCGCCAGACGCCTCAACCAGGCTTTCTTT.

In its sample, this clonotype was seen a few times. The chain carries TRBV6-1 and TRBJ1-1, with a possible D match to TRBD1 (5 bases). V lost 5 bases, J lost 0 bases, and 13 bases lay in between. Germline V gene sequence: CDR1 MNHNS, CDR2 SASEGT. CDR3 length: 15 amino acids. The CDR3 DNA reads TGTGCCAGCAGTTATTCCTGGGGCATGAACACTGAAGCTTTCTTT. It is translated as CASSYSWGMNTEAFF.

This clonotype was found many times. The rearrangement links TRBV12-3 or TRBV12-4 to TRBJ1-1, with D tentatively TRBD1 (5 bases). Trimming pared 10 bases from V and 1 base from J, leaving 7 bases between. The CDR3 covers 11 residues. The CDR3 region has the DNA TGTGCCACCGGACAGAACACTGAAGCTTTCTTT. It codes for CATGQNTEAFF.

In this sample, this clonotype turned up many times. The V call is TRBV6-1, the J call TRBJ2-5; tentatively, D is TRBD2 (7 bases). Trimming pared 6 bases from V and 5 bases from J, leaving 16 bases between. The germline CDR1 and CDR2 sequences are MNHNS and SASEGT. The CDR3 is made up of 14 amino acids. As DNA, the CDR3 is TGTGCCAGCAGGAGACAAGGGGGAGGGGAGACCCAGTACTTC. Protein sequence: CASRRQGGGETQYF.

V gene TRBV5-8 combines with J gene TRBJ1-5; TRBD1 agrees at 7 bases. With V trimmed by 0 bases and J by 5 bases, 8 bases remained unmatched. Looked up from germline, CDR1 is SGHTS and CDR2 is YDEGEE. This CDR3 has 16 amino acids. CDR3 loop: CASSLERQGSHQPQHF. The CDR3 region has the DNA TGTGCCAGCAGCTTGGAGAGACAGGGCTCGCATCAGCCCCAGCATTTT.

This clonotype appeared many times. The chain carries TRBV20-1 and TRBJ2-3, with 15 bases aligning to TRBD2. Trimming took 0 bases from V and 10 from J; bases not matched to a gene: 2. Germline CDR1 and CDR2: DFQATT and SNEGSKA (reference sequence). The CDR3 consists of 14 residues. CDR3 nucleotide sequence: TGCAGTGCTAGAGATGGGACTAGCGGGGGGCCGCAGTATTTT. This encodes CSARDGTSGGPQYF.

This clonotype occurred a few times. The CDR3 DNA sequence: TGTGCCAGCAGCCCTTCTTACGACAGGTCTAATGAGCAGTTCTTC. Protein: CASSPSYDRSNEQFF. The genes are TRBV7-9 and TRBJ2-1, with D perhaps matching TRBD1 (6 bases). The CDR3 totals 15 residues. Looked up from germline, CDR1 is SEHNR and CDR2 is FQNEAQ (reference sequence). Trimming pared 5 bases from V and 7 bases from J, leaving 18 bases between.